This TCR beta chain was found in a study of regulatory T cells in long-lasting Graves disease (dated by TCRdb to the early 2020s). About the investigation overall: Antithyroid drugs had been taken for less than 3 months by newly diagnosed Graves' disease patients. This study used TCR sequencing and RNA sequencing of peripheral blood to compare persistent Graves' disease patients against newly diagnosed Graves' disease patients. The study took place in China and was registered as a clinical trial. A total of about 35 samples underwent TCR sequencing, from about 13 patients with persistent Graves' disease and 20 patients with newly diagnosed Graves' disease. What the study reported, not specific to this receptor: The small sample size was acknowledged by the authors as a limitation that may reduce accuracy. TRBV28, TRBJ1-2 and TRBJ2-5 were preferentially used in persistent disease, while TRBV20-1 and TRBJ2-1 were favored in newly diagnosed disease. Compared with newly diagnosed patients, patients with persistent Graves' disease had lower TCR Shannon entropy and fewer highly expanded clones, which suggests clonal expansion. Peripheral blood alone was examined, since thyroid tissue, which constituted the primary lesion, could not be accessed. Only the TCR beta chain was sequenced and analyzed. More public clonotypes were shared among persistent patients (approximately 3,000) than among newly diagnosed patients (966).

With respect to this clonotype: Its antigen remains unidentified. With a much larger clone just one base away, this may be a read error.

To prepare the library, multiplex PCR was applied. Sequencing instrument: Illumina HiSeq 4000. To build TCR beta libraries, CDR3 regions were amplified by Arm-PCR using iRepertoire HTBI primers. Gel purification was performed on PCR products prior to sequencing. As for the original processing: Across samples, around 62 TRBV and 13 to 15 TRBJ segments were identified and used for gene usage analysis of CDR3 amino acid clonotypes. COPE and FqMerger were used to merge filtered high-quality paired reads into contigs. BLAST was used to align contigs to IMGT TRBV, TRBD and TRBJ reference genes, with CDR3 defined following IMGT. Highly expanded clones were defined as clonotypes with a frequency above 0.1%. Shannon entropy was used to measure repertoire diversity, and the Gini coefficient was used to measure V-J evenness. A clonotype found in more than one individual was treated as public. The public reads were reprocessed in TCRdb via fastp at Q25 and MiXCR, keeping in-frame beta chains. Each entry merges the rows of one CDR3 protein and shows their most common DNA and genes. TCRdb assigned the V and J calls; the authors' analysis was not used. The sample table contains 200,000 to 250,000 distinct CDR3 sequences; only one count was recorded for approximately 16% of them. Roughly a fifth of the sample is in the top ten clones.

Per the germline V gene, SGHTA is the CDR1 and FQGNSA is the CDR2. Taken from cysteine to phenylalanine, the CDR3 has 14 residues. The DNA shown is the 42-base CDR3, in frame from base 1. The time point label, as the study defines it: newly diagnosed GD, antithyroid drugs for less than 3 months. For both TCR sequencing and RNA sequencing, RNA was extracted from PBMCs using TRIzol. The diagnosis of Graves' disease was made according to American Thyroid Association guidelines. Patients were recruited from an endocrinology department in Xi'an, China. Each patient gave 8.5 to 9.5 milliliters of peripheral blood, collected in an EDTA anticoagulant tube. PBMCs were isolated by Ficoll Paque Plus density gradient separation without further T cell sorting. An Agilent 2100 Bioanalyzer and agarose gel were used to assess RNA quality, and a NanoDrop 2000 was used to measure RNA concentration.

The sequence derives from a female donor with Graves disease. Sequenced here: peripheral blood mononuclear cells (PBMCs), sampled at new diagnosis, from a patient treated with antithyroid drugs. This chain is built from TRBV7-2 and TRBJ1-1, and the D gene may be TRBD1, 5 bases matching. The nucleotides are TGTGCCAGCAGCTTCACGACAGTGAACACTGAAGCTCTCTTT. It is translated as CASSFTTVNTEALF. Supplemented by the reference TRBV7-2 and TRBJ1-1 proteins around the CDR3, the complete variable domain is GAGVSQSPSNKVTEKGKDVELRCDPISGHTALYWYRQSLGQGLEFLIYFQGNSAPDKSGLPSDRFSAERTGGSVSTLTIQRTQQEDSAVYLCASSFTTVNTEALFGQGTRLTVV.